Detailed here is one T cell receptor (beta chain). Method: immunoSEQ multiplex PCR; TCRdb's copy keeps in-frame clones and lacks some. The sample lists 30,000 to 35,000 clones, more than 65% occurring once. The germline CDR1 and CDR2 sequences are MNHEY and SMNVEV (reference sequence). Deletions cut 4 bases from V and 4 bases from J, with 11 bases between. The length of the CDR3 is 13 residues. This entry comes from a study of PD-L1 blockade in urothelial cancer. This TCR came from a man aged 55-75 years with urothelial cancer. This specimen consisted of PBMCs, obtained around atezolizumab (anti-PD-L1) treatment. This chain connects TRBV27 to TRBJ2-7, with D possibly matching TRBD2 (6 bases). DNA of the CDR3: TGTGCCAGCAGTTCCTCGGCGGGGTACGAGCAGTACTTC. Amino acid sequence: CASSSSAGYEQYF.